The table lists the clone carrying this T cell receptor (beta chain) with a count of one. This entry belongs to a study of tumor-infiltrating lymphocytes in primary liver carcinoma. A primer matching the constant region was used to make TCR beta cDNA from approximately 520 ng of total RNA. Three nested multiplex PCR rounds, a slightly modified ARM-PCR method, built the TCR beta libraries. Rounds one and two of PCR, each of around 9 cycles, were primed with TRBV1-TRBV30 forward primers and a C-beta reverse primer. A single record per CDR3 protein comes from TCRdb applying MiXCR to the multiplex PCR reads. The sample includes 300,000 to 350,000 distinct CDR3 sequences, about two thirds of them seen just once. It was unsorted whole blood that yielded blood RNA, and germline DNA was also extracted. Among the patients, all had chronic HBV infection and none had been treated. V was shortened by 11 bases and J by 4 bases, with 15 bases between the two germline ends. The CDR3 runs 12 residues. Germline V lookup: CDR1 MNHNS, CDR2 SASEGT.

The source material was peripheral blood. The chain joins TRBV6-1 to TRBJ2-7, with unresolved D. This TCR derives from a man aged 35-49 years with primary liver carcinoma and hepatitis B virus infection. The CDR3 DNA follows: TGTGCCGGTTCCGATGGACCATACGAGCAGTACTTC. Protein sequence: CAGSDGPYEQYF.